Listed below are T cell receptor beta chains from one sample, sequenced in a study of human T cells and chemical hapten exposure. One entry per CDR3 protein, called by TCRdb with MiXCR from the RACE reads. Of some 250,000 distinct CDR3 sequences listed, around 7.7% are singletons. The sequenced sample was whole blood, obtained in connection with sensitization to the hapten diphenylcyclopropenone (DPC). Receptor source: a man younger than 30 with alopecia areata. Some clones in this sample may be carry-over from other donors' samples. The CDR3 runs from the conserved cysteine through the conserved F or W.

CDR3 length: 13
J gene: TRBJ2-7
V gene: TRBV29-1
CDR3 protein: CSVLTDLTHEQYF

CDR3 length: 15
J gene: TRBJ1-2
V gene: TRBV6-2/TRBV6-3
CDR3 protein: CASSYTIRKAIGYTF

CDR3 length: 15
J gene: TRBJ2-5
V gene: TRBV6-2/TRBV6-3
CDR3 protein: CASNPIMTVIETQYF

CDR3 length: 14
J gene: TRBJ2-7
V gene: TRBV5-1
CDR3 protein: CASSWATATYEQYF

CDR3 length: 17
J gene: TRBJ1-3
V gene: TRBV20-1
CDR3 protein: CSARDSSDRTSGNTIYF

CDR3 length: 13
J gene: TRBJ2-1
V gene: TRBV9
CDR3 protein: CASSVLNLNEQFF

CDR3 length: 17
J gene: TRBJ2-4
V gene: TRBV9
CDR3 protein: CASSVGGQPLAKNIQYF

CDR3 length: 17
J gene: TRBJ1-6
V gene: TRBV7-9
CDR3 protein: CASSTFPQDSDNSPLHF

CDR3 length: 15
J gene: TRBJ1-3
V gene: TRBV5-4
CDR3 protein: CASSPGGLSGNTIYF

CDR3 length: 13
J gene: TRBJ1-1
V gene: TRBV7-2
CDR3 protein: CASSFLRDTEAFF

CDR3 length: 15
J gene: TRBJ1-3
V gene: TRBV29-1
CDR3 protein: CSVEVGQSSGNTIYF

CDR3 length: 13
J gene: TRBJ1-2
V gene: TRBV4-1
CDR3 protein: CASSPTYNYGYTF

CDR3 length: 14
J gene: TRBJ2-2
V gene: TRBV6-5
CDR3 protein: CASSLGVRAGELFF

CDR3 length: 17
J gene: TRBJ1-2
V gene: TRBV20-1
CDR3 protein: CSARDDGGKSTSYGYTF

CDR3 length: 14
J gene: TRBJ2-1
V gene: TRBV7-2
CDR3 protein: CASSLGMVSNEQFF

CDR3 length: 17
J gene: TRBJ2-1
V gene: TRBV5-5
CDR3 protein: CASSLPNRLAGYNEQFF

CDR3 length: 13
J gene: TRBJ2-3
V gene: TRBV7-6
CDR3 protein: CASSLATKDTQYF

CDR3 length: 15
J gene: TRBJ1-2
V gene: TRBV20-1
CDR3 protein: CSASLGNDRAAGYTF

CDR3 length: 15
J gene: TRBJ2-5
V gene: TRBV24-1
CDR3 protein: CATSEAGQDQETQYF

CDR3 length: 14
J gene: TRBJ1-6
V gene: TRBV7-9
CDR3 protein: CASSSGQTYSPLHF

CDR3 length: 17
J gene: TRBJ1-4
V gene: TRBV7-2
CDR3 protein: CASSLGDRANPNEKLFF

CDR3 length: 15
J gene: TRBJ1-1
V gene: TRBV5-8
CDR3 protein: CASSPIGTGALEAFF

CDR3 length: 14
J gene: TRBJ1-5
V gene: TRBV12-3/TRBV12-4
CDR3 protein: CASRAGQLNQPQHF

CDR3 length: 16
J gene: TRBJ2-2
V gene: TRBV12-3/TRBV12-4
CDR3 protein: CASSLGLAGGPGELFF

CDR3 length: 15
J gene: TRBJ2-3
V gene: TRBV5-1
CDR3 protein: CASSRTGDSTDTQYF

CDR3 length: 15
J gene: TRBJ2-1
V gene: TRBV6-2/TRBV6-3
CDR3 protein: CASSYSKAGAYEQFF

CDR3 length: 13
J gene: TRBJ1-1
V gene: TRBV5-1
CDR3 protein: CASTRDRASEAFF

CDR3 length: 13
J gene: TRBJ2-1
V gene: TRBV7-3
CDR3 protein: CASSLNGGYEQFF

CDR3 length: 11
J gene: TRBJ1-5
V gene: TRBV28
CDR3 protein: CASSFKGDQHF

CDR3 length: 12
J gene: TRBJ1-2
V gene: TRBV29-1
CDR3 protein: CSVGQGAVGYTF

CDR3 length: 17
J gene: TRBJ2-2
V gene: TRBV7-3
CDR3 protein: CASSRVAGNTATGELFF

CDR3 length: 11
J gene: TRBJ1-1
V gene: TRBV12-3/TRBV12-4
CDR3 protein: CASTDRGEAFF

CDR3 length: 13
J gene: TRBJ1-5
V gene: TRBV27
CDR3 protein: CASSLWGGQPQHF

CDR3 length: 13
J gene: TRBJ2-7
V gene: TRBV27
CDR3 protein: CASSSRAGAEQYF

CDR3 length: 13
J gene: TRBJ1-2
V gene: TRBV4-3
CDR3 protein: CASSQLEGLGYTF

CDR3 length: 15
J gene: TRBJ2-4
V gene: TRBV7-9
CDR3 protein: CASSPLRQPYDIQYF

CDR3 length: 14
J gene: TRBJ2-4
V gene: TRBV11-2
CDR3 protein: CASSLAGAKNIQYF

CDR3 length: 14
J gene: TRBJ2-2
V gene: TRBV7-9
CDR3 protein: CASSLRERTGELFF

CDR3 length: 14
J gene: TRBJ1-2
V gene: TRBV12-3/TRBV12-4
CDR3 protein: CASSFITDRAGYTF

CDR3 length: 16
J gene: TRBJ2-5
V gene: TRBV7-2
CDR3 protein: CASSLGGQGSQETQYF

CDR3 length: 14
J gene: TRBJ1-2
V gene: TRBV7-9
CDR3 protein: CASSLGGRGYGYTF